These T cell receptor beta chains were read from a single sample in a study of T cells in severe cutaneous drug reactions. Reanalyzing the multiplex PCR reads, TCRdb keeps one entry per CDR3 protein, without DNA. The sample table includes 9,900 or so distinct CDR3 sequences. The sequencing input was cells from a skin blister. The source of these receptors is a human donor with Stevens-Johnson syndrome, a severe cutaneous drug reaction. Both conserved end residues are part of each CDR3. Size values are once, few and many counts, or a class for expanded clones, and some rows have none.

V gene	J gene	clone size	CDR3 protein
TRBV29-1	TRBJ2-1	.	CSVEYSGVGYNEQFF
TRBV29-1	TRBJ2-1	.	CSVHRGSYNEQFF
TRBV29-1	TRBJ2-6	.	CSVVIPGQGASGANVLTF
TRBV29-1	TRBJ2-3	.	CSVDTVGDTQYF
TRBV20-1	TRBJ1-2	.	CSASQGAPTYGYTF
TRBV20-1	TRBJ2-7	.	CSATDDLSSYEQYF
TRBV20-1	TRBJ2-1	.	CSAIPGVEDEQFF
TRBV20-1	TRBJ2-3	.	CSAVRLGDSTDTQYF
TRBV20-1	TRBJ1-3	.	CSARDPGLSGNTIYF
TRBV20-1	TRBJ1-2	medium-sized	CSARAGTHLGYTF
TRBV29-1	TRBJ1-5	.	CSVGHSNQPQHF
TRBV20-1	TRBJ2-5	.	CSAIGGRQETQYF
TRBV29-1	TRBJ1-5	.	CSATVGLGGAGQPQHF
TRBV7-8	TRBJ2-2	.	CASSMTGWNTGELFF
TRBV20-1	TRBJ2-7	medium-sized	CSASIRETVVSYEQYF
TRBV20-1	TRBJ1-1	medium-sized	CSGGAYTEAFF
TRBV20-1	TRBJ1-3	.	CSARLFSARRNTIYF
TRBV29-1	TRBJ2-7	.	CSVKTGYYEQYF
TRBV20-1	TRBJ2-5	.	CSAKRYQETQYF
TRBV20-1	TRBJ2-7	.	CSARRAQGAGYEQYF
TRBV20-1	TRBJ1-5	.	CSARDLARAGQPQHF
TRBV20-1	TRBJ2-7	.	CSARGLAGLGQYF